These 25 T cell receptor beta chains were sequenced from one sample in a study of T cell changes during pregnancy in multiple sclerosis. The table came from immunoSEQ multiplex PCR; TCRdb's copy has only in-frame clones and leaves some out. The sample records tens of thousands of clones, 92% being singletons. Sequences were derived from CD4+ T cells from peripheral blood mononuclear cells, sampled after pregnancy. The receptors originated from a female donor with multiple sclerosis, enrolled in a pregnancy study.

In DNA form, the CDR3 reads TGTGCCAGCAGCCGTCCGGGACAGAGCACAGATACGCAGTATTTT. Translating gives CASSRPGQSTDTQYF. The chain couples TRBV14 to TRBJ2-3; 7 nucleotides align to TRBD1. This CDR3 comprises 15 residues. V gave up 4 bases and J gave up 0 bases; unmatched junction bases: 4. The V gene's germline CDR1 is SGHDN and CDR2 FVKESK.

This chain connects TRBV27 to TRBJ2-6; D is undetermined. The CDR3 runs to 17 residues. The germline V and J ends were trimmed by 6 bases and 0 bases, with 15 bases remaining between them. CDR1 MNHEY and CDR2 SMNVEV come from the germline V gene (reference sequence). The CDR3 nucleotides are TGTGCCAGCAGCCCTCTCTATTCTCTCTCTGGGGCCAACGTCCTGACTTTC. Residues: CASSPLYSLSGANVLTF.

The chain couples TRBV6-6 to TRBJ2-7, with 7 nucleotides matching TRBD2. The CDR3 covers 13 residues. The germline CDR1 and CDR2 sequences are MNHNY and SVGAGI (reference sequence). Trimming cost V 8 bases and J 6 bases; bases outside gene matches: 10. This CDR3 is CASSGGPSVEQYF. CDR3 nucleotides: TGTGCCAGCTCGGGAGGCCCCTCGGTCGAGCAGTACTTC.

This chain connects TRBV10-2 to TRBJ1-1; TRBD1 matches 7 bases. Trimming at V came to 6 bases and at J to 5 bases, leaving 6 bases not matched to a gene. The CDR3 contains 13 residues. The germline gives CDR1 WSHSY, CDR2 SAAADI. The CDR3 DNA is TGCGCCAGCAGCCCCCTGACAGGGACTGAAGCTTTCTTT. Translating it yields CASSPLTGTEAFF.

The chain couples TRBV4-2 to TRBJ2-5; 8 bases line up with TRBD1. Germline V gives CDR1 LGHNA, CDR2 YNFKEQ. Trimming cost V 0 bases and J 5 bases; bases outside gene matches: 5. CDR3 size: 15 residues. In DNA form, the CDR3 reads TGTGCCAGCAGCCAAGAGGGTGCAGGGGGCGAGACCCAGTACTTC. It codes for CASSQEGAGGETQYF.

The chain carries TRBV29-1 and TRBJ1-1, with D hard to call. From germline, CDR1 is SQVTM and CDR2 ANQGSEA. Trimming shortened V by 2 bases and J by 0 bases, and 10 bases separated the two germline ends. The CDR3 covers 14 residues. DNA of the CDR3: TGCAGCGTTGAATCTGGTCAGGTGAACACTGAAGCTTTCTTT. As protein: CSVESGQVNTEAFF.

This chain's CDR3 is CASSQDLGRETQYF. In nucleotides, the CDR3 is TGTGCCAGCAGCCAAGATCTAGGCAGAGAGACCCAGTACTTC. The chain combines TRBV4-2 with TRBJ2-5; no reliable D call. V was cut by 0 bases and J by 4 bases, with 9 bases left in between. CDR3 length: 14 residues. Germline loops: CDR1 LGHNA, CDR2 YNFKEQ.

This chain uses TRBV5-4 with TRBJ2-3; the match to TRBD1 covers 9 bases. Germline V gene lookup returns CDR1 SGHNT and CDR2 YYREEE (reference sequence). With V trimmed by 4 bases and J by 2 bases, 5 bases remained unmatched. The CDR3 consists of 15 residues. CDR3 sequence (DNA): TGTGCCAGCAGCGAACGGACAGGGGTCACAGATACGCAGTATTTT. Residues: CASSERTGVTDTQYF.

The rearrangement links TRBV27 to TRBJ1-2; 7 positions match TRBD1. The CDR3 is 13 residues long. Losses at the gene ends were 6 bases for V and 8 bases for J; bases not matched to a gene: 9. The germline V gene has CDR1 MNHEY and CDR2 SMNVEV (reference sequence). The CDR3 is CASSRTGPGGYTF. The DNA for the CDR3 is TGTGCCAGCAGCCGGACAGGTCCGGGGGGCTACACCTTC.

The rearrangement links TRBV4-3 to TRBJ2-1; 7 bases are shared with TRBD2. Germline lookup yields CDR1 LGHNA and CDR2 YSLEER. Germline trimming cut 0 bases from V and 0 bases from J; bases unmatched to any gene: 5. There are 17 residues in the CDR3. This CDR3 reads CASSQDSRDYSYNEQFF. Written as DNA, the CDR3 is TGCGCCAGCAGCCAAGATTCCAGGGACTACTCCTACAATGAGCAGTTCTTC.

This clone was detected only a few times. The junction departs from germline at one end; a sequencing error may be responsible. The chain employs TRBV9 and TRBJ1-5; 7 positions agree with TRBD1. Germline V CDR1 and CDR2: SGDLS, YYNGEE. The CDR3 consists of 15 residues. The CDR3 sequence is CASSERQGRKQPQHF. The CDR3, as DNA: TGTGCCAGCAGCGAGCGACAGGGCCGCAAGCAGCCCCAGCATTTT.

V usage is TRBV7-9 and J usage is TRBJ2-3; D might be TRBD2 (5 bases). This CDR3 spans 14 amino acids. Germline lookup yields CDR1 SEHNR and CDR2 FQNEAQ (reference sequence). V was cut by 1 base and J by 5 bases, with 10 bases left in between. CDR3 coding DNA: TGTGCCAGCAGCTTAGACGGGATGGAAGATACGCAGTATTTT. It encodes CASSLDGMEDTQYF. Together with reference TRBV7-9 and TRBJ2-3, the CDR3 gives the full variable domain: DTGVSQNPRHKITKRGQNVTFRCDPISEHNRLYWYRQTLGQGPEFLTYFQNEAQLEKSRLLSDRFSAERPKGSFSTLEIQRTEQGDSAMYLCASSLDGMEDTQYFGPGTRLTVL.

This chain connects TRBV20-1 to TRBJ2-7; tentatively, D is TRBD1 (6 bases). Trimming took 7 bases from V and 3 from J, leaving 10 bases between them. The germline V gene encodes CDR1 DFQATT and CDR2 SNEGSKA (reference sequence). The CDR3 spans 11 residues. The CDR3 DNA reads TGCAGTGTAAGGGGGAACTACGAGCAGTACTTC. Residues: CSVRGNYEQYF.

With respect to this clone: At one boundary the junction diverges from the germline segment, which might be a read error. This chain uses TRBV30 with TRBJ1-5, with D possibly being TRBD1 (5 bases). The CDR3 runs to 18 residues. CDR1 GTSNPN and CDR2 SVGIG come from the germline V gene (reference sequence). The CDR3 reads CAWSPGTGHRYSDQPQHF. CDR3 in DNA: TGTGCCTGGAGTCCCGGGACTGGCCACCGTTATAGCGATCAGCCCCAGCATTTT.

The rearrangement joins TRBV5-1 to TRBJ2-7; TRBD1 matches 9 bases. CDR1 is SGHRS, CDR2 YFSETQ, per germline. The V and J ends lost 5 bases and 3 bases, in that order; junction bases with no gene match: 6. The length of the CDR3 is 14 residues. CDR3 nucleotide sequence: TGCGCCAGCAGTCCCGGGACAGGGCTCTACGAGCAGTACTTC. Translation: CASSPGTGLYEQYF.

The V call is TRBV15, the J call TRBJ1-2; 9 bases are shared with TRBD1. CDR3 length: 15 amino acids. Trimming cost V 0 bases and J 8 bases; bases outside gene matches: 7. Germline V gives CDR1 LNHNV, CDR2 YYDKDF (reference sequence). The CDR3 sequence is CATSREKGQGSGYTF. As DNA, the CDR3 is TGTGCCACCAGCAGAGAGAAAGGACAGGGGAGCGGCTACACCTTC.

The chain has TRBV19 and TRBJ2-7; 7 bases match TRBD2. The V gene's germline CDR1 is LNHDA and CDR2 SQIVND (reference sequence). The CDR3 has 14 residues. V was clipped by 2 bases and J by 7 bases; unmatched bases: 8. The CDR3 coding sequence is TGTGCCAGTAGTATAAGAAGACTAGCATCTGAGCAGTACTTC. This translates into CASSIRRLASEQYF.

In nucleotides, the CDR3 is TGTGCCTGGAGTGTACAAGTCGGGTACGCTTTCTTT. Translated: CAWSVQVGYAFF. This sequence joins TRBV30 and TRBJ1-1; no definite D call. This CDR3 contains 12 residues. Germline lookup yields CDR1 GTSNPN and CDR2 SVGIG (reference sequence). The V end was cut by 0 bases, the J end by 11 bases, with 13 bases between.

The V and J genes are TRBV2 and TRBJ2-7; possible D gene TRBD1, 6 bases. Germline V gene data show CDR1 as SNHLY and CDR2 as FYNNEI. The CDR3 consists of 14 residues. V lost 9 bases and J 2 bases, leaving 17 bases between the germline ends. The CDR3 spells CASRGIGDTYEQYF. For the CDR3, the DNA is TGTGCCAGTAGGGGGATAGGGGACACCTACGAGCAGTACTTC.

The chain has TRBV25-1 and TRBJ1-1, with unresolved D. The CDR3 runs to 15 residues. Germline assignment: CDR1 MGHDK and CDR2 SYGVNS. V lost 3 bases and J lost 2, with 13 bases in between. The CDR3 region is CASSDNRAPNTEAFF. DNA for the CDR3: TGTGCCAGCAGTGATAATCGAGCGCCCAACACTGAAGCTTTCTTT.

With regard to this clone: Distinct nucleotide sequences in the sample also encode this CDR3. The gene calls are TRBV6-1 and TRBJ2-5, with TRBD1 matching over 9 bases. The trim removed 5 bases at V and 5 bases at J, leaving 3 bases unmatched. CDR3 size: 13 residues. Per the germline V gene, CDR1 is MNHNS and CDR2 is SASEGT. The CDR3 sequence is CASSRDRDETQYF. The CDR3 DNA follows: TGTGCCAGCAGTAGGGACAGGGACGAGACCCAGTACTTC.

Comments on this clone: Distinct nucleotide sequences in the sample also encode this CDR3. The V gene is TRBV29-1, the J gene TRBJ2-1; 8 bases are a match to TRBD2. The CDR3 is 13 residues long. Trimming took 5 bases from V and 6 from J; bases not matched to a gene: 6. CDR1 SQVTM and CDR2 ANQGSEA come from the germline V gene. CDR3 DNA: TGCAGCGTTCTTTTAGCGGGGCCCAATGAGCAGTTCTTC. Its protein is CSVLLAGPNEQFF.

The chain couples TRBV27 to TRBJ2-5; TRBD1 agrees at 8 bases. Germline V CDR1 and CDR2: MNHEY, SMNVEV (reference sequence). CDR3 size: 15 residues. The V gene end was trimmed by 5 bases and the J gene end by 2 bases; junction bases not matched to a gene: 7. The chain's CDR3 is CASSRFRDRQETQYF. CDR3 in DNA: TGTGCCAGCAGTAGATTTAGGGACAGGCAAGAGACCCAGTACTTC.

V gene TRBV18 combines with J gene TRBJ2-7; the match to TRBD2 covers 14 bases. CDR3 size: 17 residues. The germline CDR1 and CDR2 sequences are KGHSH and LQKENI. J lost 3 bases, V lost 3 bases, and 7 bases had no gene match. The DNA of the CDR3 is TGTGCCAGCTCACCGGGACTAGCGGGAGTAATAAACTACGAGCAGTACTTC. This translates into CASSPGLAGVINYEQYF. The variable domain in full, completed from reference TRBV18 and TRBJ2-7, reads NAGVMQNPRHLVRRRGQEARLRCSPMKGHSHVYWYRQLPEEGLKFMVYLQKENIIDESGMPKERFSAEFPKEGPSILRIQQVVRGDSAAYFCASSPGLAGVINYEQYFGPGTRLTVT.

The genes are TRBV5-1 and TRBJ2-3, with 10 positions matching TRBD2. From germline, CDR1 is SGHRS and CDR2 YFSETQ. The CDR3 contains 16 residues. With V trimmed by 1 base and J by 2 bases, 4 bases remained unmatched. For the CDR3, the DNA is TGCGCCAGCAGCTTGATTCTAGCGGGAGTCACAGATACGCAGTATTTT. Translating gives CASSLILAGVTDTQYF.